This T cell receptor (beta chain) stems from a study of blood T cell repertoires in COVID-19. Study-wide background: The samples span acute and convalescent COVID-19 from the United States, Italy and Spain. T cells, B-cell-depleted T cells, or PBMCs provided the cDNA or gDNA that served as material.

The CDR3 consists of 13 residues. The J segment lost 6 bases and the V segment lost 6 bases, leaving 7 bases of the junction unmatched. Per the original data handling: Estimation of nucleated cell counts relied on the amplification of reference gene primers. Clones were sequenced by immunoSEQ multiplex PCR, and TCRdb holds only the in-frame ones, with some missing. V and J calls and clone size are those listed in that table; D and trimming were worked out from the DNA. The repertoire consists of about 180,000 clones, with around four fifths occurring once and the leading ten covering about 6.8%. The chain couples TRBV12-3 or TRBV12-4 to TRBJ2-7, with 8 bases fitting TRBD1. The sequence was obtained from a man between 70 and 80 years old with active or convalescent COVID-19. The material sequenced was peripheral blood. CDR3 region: CASRSPTGAEQYF. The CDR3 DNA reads TGTGCCAGCAGGTCACCGACAGGGGCCGAGCAGTACTTC.